This T cell receptor beta chain is drawn from a study of cytomegalovirus exposure and HLA in healthy donors. The data were produced by immunoSEQ multiplex PCR, yet TCRdb's version contains in-frame clones alone and is incomplete. The table shows approximately 97,000 clones, with approximately 95% occurring only once. This sequence was found in a woman in her thirties in good health and CMV-seropositive. What was sequenced was PBMCs.

The CDR3 bases are TGTGCCAGCAGCTTATTCGCAGCGAAAGACTACGAGCAGTACTTC. As protein: CASSLFAAKDYEQYF. The chain combines TRBV5-5 with TRBJ2-7; no clear D. The V end lost 2 bases, the J end lost 3 bases, and 15 bases lay between the germline ends. This CDR3 contains 15 residues. Germline-derived CDR1 and CDR2 are SGHKS and YYEKEE (reference sequence).